These T cell receptor beta chains were read from a single sample in a study of cytomegalovirus exposure and HLA in healthy donors. Data came from immunoSEQ multiplex PCR; TCRdb stores just in-frame clones and leaves some out. Among tens of thousands of clones listed, roughly 93% were seen once. Sequencing used PBMCs. The receptor set was obtained from a woman aged 18-35 years in good health and CMV-seronegative. The CDR3 runs from the conserved cysteine through the conserved F or W. The D gene is left open where the match is weak. The size entry is marked missing in some rows and otherwise reads once, few, many or a size class.

DNA: TGCGCCAGCAGCCAATATTCCGGGACAGGCACCGTAGTTGGCTATGGCTACACCTTC; CDR3: CASSQYSGTGTVVGYGYTF; V: TRBV4-3; J: TRBJ1-2; D: TRBD1; size: NA
DNA: TGTGCCAGCAGCTTAGCCCTGGACAGGGATGCAACTAATGAAAAACTGTTTTTT; CDR3: CASSLALDRDATNEKLFF; V: TRBV7-9; J: TRBJ1-4; D: TRBD1; size: once
DNA: TGTGCCAGCAGCTTGGACAGTAATCAGCCCCAGCATTTT; CDR3: CASSLDSNQPQHF; V: TRBV5-4; J: TRBJ1-5; D: NA; size: NA
DNA: TGCAGCGTTACCGGGGACACCGGAAACACCATATATTTT; CDR3: CSVTGDTGNTIYF; V: TRBV29-1; J: TRBJ1-3; D: NA; size: NA
DNA: TGCGCCAGCAGCCAAGAGGGAACTAGCGGGAACTCCCAAAACATTCAGTACTTC; CDR3: CASSQEGTSGNSQNIQYF; V: TRBV4-3; J: TRBJ2-4; D: TRBD2; size: NA
DNA: TGTGCCATCAGTCCGGGACTAGCGGGAGCTGGCTACAATGAGCAGTTCTTC; CDR3: CAISPGLAGAGYNEQFF; V: TRBV10-3; J: TRBJ2-1; D: TRBD2; size: NA
DNA: TGTGCCAGCAGCTTAGACTCCGGGACAGGGGGCTTGGGTGAAGCTTTCTTT; CDR3: CASSLDSGTGGLGEAFF; V: TRBV7-2; J: TRBJ1-1; D: TRBD1; size: once
DNA: TGTGCCAGCAGCCCCCGGGGGGTTGGCTACACCTTC; CDR3: CASSPRGVGYTF; V: TRBV11-2; J: TRBJ1-2; D: NA; size: NA
DNA: TGTGCCAGTAGTATAAGGGGGACAGGGAATCAGCCCCAGCATTTT; CDR3: CASSIRGTGNQPQHF; V: TRBV19; J: TRBJ1-5; D: TRBD1; size: NA
DNA: TGTGCCAGCAGTGAAGTGAGTACAGGTTATCAGCCCCAGCATTTT; CDR3: CASSEVSTGYQPQHF; V: TRBV6-1; J: TRBJ1-5; D: NA; size: medium-sized
DNA: TGTGCCAACCAAGATGGCAGGGGATCGGATACGCAGTATTTT; CDR3: CANQDGRGSDTQYF; V: TRBV2; J: TRBJ2-3; D: NA; size: NA
DNA: TGCGCCAGCAGCCCTCTCGGAGGGAGCACAGATACGCAGTATTTT; CDR3: CASSPLGGSTDTQYF; V: TRBV4-1; J: TRBJ2-3; D: NA; size: NA
DNA: TGTGCCAGCAGCGAATTCCCCGGGGCAGATACGCAGTATTTT; CDR3: CASSEFPGADTQYF; V: TRBV2; J: TRBJ2-3; D: NA; size: NA
DNA: TGTGCCAGCAGCCTCCACCAGTACAATGAGCAGTTCTTC; CDR3: CASSLHQYNEQFF; V: TRBV7-7; J: TRBJ2-1; D: NA; size: NA
DNA: TGTGCCAGCAGCTTAGATCAGGAGGAATTGAATGGGATAACGCAGTATTTT; CDR3: CASSLDQEELNGITQYF; V: TRBV11-2; J: TRBJ2-3; D: NA; size: NA
DNA: TGTGCCAGCGCGACAGGGGGCGGGGGAAACACCATATATTTT; CDR3: CASATGGGGNTIYF; V: TRBV2; J: TRBJ1-3; D: TRBD1; size: NA
DNA: TGTGCCAGTAGTAAGCCCGGGACAGGGGGCACTGAAGCTTTCTTT; CDR3: CASSKPGTGGTEAFF; V: TRBV19; J: TRBJ1-1; D: TRBD1; size: NA
DNA: TGTGCCAGCCGGGAGAACACTGAAGCTTTCTTT; CDR3: CASRENTEAFF; V: TRBV28; J: TRBJ1-1; D: NA; size: once
DNA: TGTGCCAGCAGTGATTCCTGGACAGGTGATCAGCCCCAGCATTTT; CDR3: CASSDSWTGDQPQHF; V: TRBV6-1; J: TRBJ1-5; D: TRBD1; size: NA
DNA: TGTGCCAGCAGTGAAACGCCCACGGGGTTACTCAATCAGCCCCAGCATTTT; CDR3: CASSETPTGLLNQPQHF; V: TRBV6-1; J: TRBJ1-5; D: NA; size: NA
DNA: TGTGCCAGCAGTCGAGAGCAAGTACCAAATGAAAAACTGTTTTTT; CDR3: CASSREQVPNEKLFF; V: TRBV6-5; J: TRBJ1-4; D: NA; size: NA
DNA: TGTGCCTGGAGTCCTTTTCAGCGGGGGAGCTTGAAGCACAGAGAGACCCAGTACTTC; CDR3: CAWSPFQRGSLKHRETQYF; V: TRBV30; J: TRBJ2-5; D: TRBD2; size: NA
DNA: TGTGCCAGCACTCGGTCTCGGGTTGATACGCAGTATTTT; CDR3: CASTRSRVDTQYF; V: TRBV2; J: TRBJ2-3; D: NA; size: NA
DNA: TGTGCCAGCAGCTCACAGGGGACCGGGGAGCTGTTTTTT; CDR3: CASSSQGTGELFF; V: TRBV7-3; J: TRBJ2-2; D: TRBD1; size: NA
DNA: TGTGCCAGCAGTGACCATGCGGGGGGTGTCACAGATACGCAGTATTTT; CDR3: CASSDHAGGVTDTQYF; V: TRBV6-1; J: TRBJ2-3; D: TRBD2; size: once
DNA: TGCGCCAGCAGCCAAGATGAGGGTTCCTACAATGAGCAGTTCTTC; CDR3: CASSQDEGSYNEQFF; V: TRBV4-3; J: TRBJ2-1; D: NA; size: NA
DNA: TGTGCCAGCAGCTTGGACAGTCTTGATGAAAAACTGTTTTTT; CDR3: CASSLDSLDEKLFF; V: TRBV5-4; J: TRBJ1-4; D: NA; size: NA
DNA: TGTGCCAGCGGGACTAGCGACTCCTACAATGAGCAGTTCTTC; CDR3: CASGTSDSYNEQFF; V: TRBV7-9; J: TRBJ2-1; D: TRBD2; size: few
DNA: TGCGCCAGCAGCTTGTGGGGGCTTCCAGAGACCCAGTACTTC; CDR3: CASSLWGLPETQYF; V: TRBV5-1; J: TRBJ2-5; D: NA; size: NA